This T cell receptor (beta chain) was captured by sequencing in a study of T-cell reconstitution after alpha-beta-depleted transplantation in children. Study-wide results and caveats: Newly produced T cells mostly provided counts and TCRbeta diversity after one year, as hyperexpanded clones declined.

V lost 2 bases and J lost 7, with 18 bases in between. The CDR3 runs to 15 residues. Germline V gene sequence: CDR1 SQVTM, CDR2 ANQGSEA. A remark on this clonotype: As yet, its antigen is unknown.

It was with unique molecular identifiers that the TCRbeta library was prepared. TCRdb reprocessed the PCR reads with MiXCR, giving one entry per CDR3 protein. Of some 830,000 distinct CDR3 sequences in the sample, roughly 15% were seen once. This chain links TRBV29-1 with TRBJ2-1; D is unresolved. This receptor was taken from a male patient younger than 18 who had a stem cell transplant for acute lymphoblastic leukemia, so the T cells may come from the graft donor. The material was PBMCs, mostly from graft donor cells, obtained 360 days after TCRalphabeta/CD19-depleted stem cell transplant. The CDR3 is CSVEYVASLRNEQFF. In DNA form, the CDR3 reads TGCAGCGTTGAATATGTTGCCTCCCTTAGGAATGAGCAGTTCTTC.